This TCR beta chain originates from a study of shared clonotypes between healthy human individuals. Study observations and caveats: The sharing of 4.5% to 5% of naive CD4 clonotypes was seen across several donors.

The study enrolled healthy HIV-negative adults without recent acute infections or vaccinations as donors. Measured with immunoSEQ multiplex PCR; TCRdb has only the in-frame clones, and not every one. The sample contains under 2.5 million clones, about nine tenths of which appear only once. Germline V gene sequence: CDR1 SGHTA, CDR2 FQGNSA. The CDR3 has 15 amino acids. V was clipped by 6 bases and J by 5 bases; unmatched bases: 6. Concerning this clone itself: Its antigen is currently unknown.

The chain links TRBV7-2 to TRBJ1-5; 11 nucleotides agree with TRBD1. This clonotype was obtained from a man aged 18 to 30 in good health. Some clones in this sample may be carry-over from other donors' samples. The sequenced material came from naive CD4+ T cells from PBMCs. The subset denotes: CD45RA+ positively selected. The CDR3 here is CASSQGQGAYQPQHF. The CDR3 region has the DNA TGTGCCAGCAGTCAAGGACAGGGGGCTTATCAGCCCCAGCATTTT.